This TCR beta chain was found in a study of identical twins. Addition of a universal primer site occurred through template switching, and cDNA carried unique molecular identifiers. TCRdb called the 5' RACE reads again in MiXCR, with one record for every CDR3 protein. The sample lists roughly 1.6 million distinct CDR3 sequences, less than 35% occurring once. Study outcomes and limitations: Among monozygotic twins, out-of-frame TCR alpha sharing exceeded what models predicted.

Trimming took off 6 bases at V and 1 base at J, with 12 bases between the two ends. CDR3 length: 14 amino acids. CDR1 and CDR2 from the germline V gene are MDHEN and SYDVKM. With regard to this clonotype: As yet, its antigen is unknown.

The sequence came from a newborn girl in good health. The rearrangement joins TRBV28 to TRBJ1-1; D is uncertain. Specimen: cord blood. The CDR3 sequence: CASSGFGRNTEAFF. In DNA form, the CDR3 reads TGTGCCAGCAGCGGCTTCGGACGGAACACTGAAGCTTTCTTT.